A single sample is the source of the 18 T cell receptor beta chains below, sequenced in a study of a mutant IDH1 vaccine in newly diagnosed glioma. This table comes from immunoSEQ multiplex PCR, and its TCRdb copy is limited to in-frame clones, with some not included. This table holds under 45,000 clones, approximately 84% found once. The time point denotes: week 23, last vaccination. In the vaccine, a single dose held 300 ug of the mutant IDH1 20-mer peptide, along with topical imiquimod. Their antigens remain unidentified. Sequencing was performed on PBMCs, taken from a glioma patient whose treatment included an IDH1 peptide vaccine. Every receptor here comes from a woman between 18 and 29 years old with glioma. Some clones in this sample may be carry-over from other donors' samples.

This clone was recorded only once. The chain combines TRBV5-4 with TRBJ2-1; D possibly uses TRBD1 or TRBD2 (6 bases each). This CDR3 contains 16 residues. CDR1 is SGHNT and CDR2 is YYREEE in the germline V gene (reference sequence). V lost 0 bases and J lost 5, with 15 bases in between. CDR3 loop: CASSLGGAVGNNEQFF. The CDR3 DNA reads as TGTGCCAGCAGCTTGGGGGGGGCCGTAGGAAACAATGAGCAGTTCTTC.

CDR3 DNA sequence: TGCGCCAGCAGCCTAACTTATAGCAATCAGCCCCAGCATTTT. Amino acids: CASSLTYSNQPQHF. The rearrangement links TRBV4-3 to TRBJ1-5; D ambiguous. Deletions cut 4 bases from V and 0 bases from J, with 7 bases between. The CDR3 runs to 14 residues. Germline CDR1 LGHNA, CDR2 YSLEER.

The J gene is TRBJ2-7, the V gene TRBV7-9, with 7 positions matching TRBD2. Germline CDR1 is SEHNR and CDR2 is FQNEAQ (reference sequence). CDR3 length: 16 residues. With V trimmed by 5 bases and J by 2 bases, 12 bases remained unmatched. CDR3: CASSNTLAAPTYEQYF. CDR3 DNA sequence: TGTGCCAGCAGCAACACCCTAGCGGCACCTACCTACGAGCAGTACTTC.

The rearrangement uses TRBV5-4 and TRBJ2-3, with D hard to call. The CDR3 has 16 residues. The V gene's germline CDR1 is SGHNT and CDR2 YYREEE (reference sequence). V was trimmed by 2 bases and J by 2 bases, leaving 15 bases between them. The CDR3 loop reads CASSFLYRGVTDTQYF. DNA for the CDR3: TGTGCCAGCAGCTTCCTGTACAGAGGAGTCACAGATACGCAGTATTTT.

This chain uses TRBV2 with TRBJ1-6, with no clear D. V was cut by 4 bases and J by 9 bases, with 16 bases left in between. There are 15 residues in the CDR3. CDR1 is SNHLY and CDR2 is FYNNEI in the germline V gene. The CDR3 DNA reads TGTGCCAGCAGTGTAGGTCAAGTACCGGGTTCACCCCTCCACTTT. It yields the protein CASSVGQVPGSPLHF.

This clone was detected only once. This rearrangement joins TRBV5-4 to TRBJ1-2; TRBD1 is a possible D gene (5 bases). The V end lost 0 bases, the J end lost 8 bases, and 11 bases lay between the germline ends. CDR1 is SGHNT and CDR2 is YYREEE in the germline V gene (reference sequence). The CDR3 has 13 residues. This CDR3 is CASSLATRGGYTF. As DNA, the CDR3 is TGTGCCAGCAGCTTGGCCACGAGGGGCGGCTACACCTTC. Drawing the rest from reference TRBV5-4 and TRBJ1-2, the complete variable domain is ETGVTQSPTHLIKTRGQQVTLRCSSQSGHNTVSWYQQALGQGPQFIFQYYREEENGRGNFPPRFSGLQFPNYSSELNVNALELDDSALYLCASSLATRGGYTFGSGTRLTVV.

This clone was picked up one time. The rearrangement links TRBV12-5 to TRBJ1-4, with unresolved D. Germline V gives CDR1 LGHNT, CDR2 FRNRAP. Trimming cost V 7 bases and J 7 bases, with 13 bases left between them. The CDR3 length is 13 residues. CDR3 nucleotides: TGTGCTAGTGCAGGCTCACGGAGTGAAAAACTGTTTTTT. It yields the protein CASAGSRSEKLFF.

The gene calls are TRBV5-1 and TRBJ2-7; tentatively, D is TRBD1 or TRBD2 (5 bases each). The CDR3 is 14 residues long. The germline gives CDR1 SGHRS, CDR2 YFSETQ. V was clipped by 5 bases and J by 5 bases, with 17 bases between them. The CDR3 DNA is TGCGCCAGCAGTCGACTCACGGGGCTGGACGAGCAGTACTTC. Protein product: CASSRLTGLDEQYF.

This clone was counted a single time. V gene TRBV7-2 combines with J gene TRBJ2-3; unclear D gene. Trimming took off 5 bases at V and 8 bases at J, with 11 bases between the two ends. This CDR3 is built from 12 residues. Germline CDR1 reads SGHTA; CDR2 reads FQGNSA. The CDR3 sequence: CASSPPRRTQYF. Here the CDR3 DNA reads TGTGCCAGCAGCCCCCCCCGGCGTACGCAGTATTTT. The entire variable domain, with the rest obtained from reference TRBV7-2 and TRBJ2-3, is as follows: GAGVSQSPSNKVTEKGKDVELRCDPISGHTALYWYRQSLGQGLEFLIYFQGNSAPDKSGLPSDRFSAERTGGSVSTLTIQRTQQEDSAVYLCASSPPRRTQYFGPGTRLTVL.

The J gene is TRBJ1-4, the V gene TRBV6-6; D ambiguous. Germline V gene lookup returns CDR1 MNHNY and CDR2 SVGAGI (reference sequence). The CDR3 is 14 residues long. The ends were cut back, 0 bases at V and 8 bases at J, with 10 bases in the middle. The CDR3: CASSYSSLGEKLFF. The CDR3 bases are TGTGCCAGCAGTTACTCTTCCCTAGGGGAAAAACTGTTTTTT.

The rearrangement links TRBV12-5 to TRBJ2-1; 11 nucleotides match TRBD2. Germline V gives CDR1 LGHNT, CDR2 FRNRAP. With V trimmed by 5 bases and J by 1 base, 1 base remained unmatched. This CDR3 contains 15 residues. The CDR3 DNA sequence: TGTGCTAGTGGTCTAGCGGGGGGATCCTACAATGAGCAGTTCTTC. Amino acid sequence: CASGLAGGSYNEQFF.

A note on this clone: The same CDR3 also results from other DNA sequences found in this sample. V is TRBV9 and J is TRBJ2-7; 7 bases agree with TRBD1. With V trimmed by 0 bases and J by 2 bases, 2 bases remained unmatched. This CDR3 is 14 amino acids long. Germline V gene lookup returns CDR1 SGDLS and CDR2 YYNGEE. CDR3 sequence: CASSVGTGTYEQYF. CDR3 nucleotide sequence: TGTGCCAGCAGCGTAGGGACAGGTACCTACGAGCAGTACTTC.

The gene calls are TRBV15 and TRBJ1-1; maybe TRBD1 (5 bases). The V end lost 7 bases, the J end lost 4 bases, and 16 bases lay between the germline ends. Germline-derived CDR1 and CDR2 are LNHNV and YYDKDF (reference sequence). The CDR3 sequence is 14 residues long. CDR3 sequence (DNA): TGTGCCACCATCAAAGGGGAAACGGGCACTGAAGCTTTCTTT. It specifies CATIKGETGTEAFF.

The V gene is TRBV6-4, the J gene TRBJ2-3; D is ambiguous. CDR1 and CDR2 from the germline V gene are MRHNA and SNTAGT. This CDR3 has 13 amino acids. V lost 4 bases and J lost 6, with 11 bases in between. CDR3 protein: CASSADPGDTQYF. CDR3 DNA: TGTGCCAGCAGTGCCGACCCCGGGGATACGCAGTATTTT.

This clone was counted once. The gene calls are TRBV30 and TRBJ2-3; either TRBD1 or TRBD2 may supply D (6 bases each). The germline V gene encodes CDR1 GTSNPN and CDR2 SVGIG (reference sequence). V was clipped by 5 bases and J by 9 bases, with 12 bases between them. CDR3 length equals 11 residues. CDR3 sequence reads: CAWAGGGTQYF. In nucleotides, the CDR3 is TGTGCCTGGGCTGGAGGGGGGACGCAGTATTTT.

This chain links TRBV5-6 with TRBJ2-7, with unresolved D. The CDR3 is 12 residues long. V lost 2 bases and J lost 4, with 7 bases in between. Looked up from germline, CDR1 is SGHDT and CDR2 is YYEEEE. Here the CDR3 reads CASSLRDYEQYF. The CDR3 bases are TGTGCCAGCAGCTTAAGGGATTACGAGCAGTACTTC.

The chain employs TRBV2 and TRBJ1-5; no firm D call. The CDR3 covers 13 residues. Germline V gene data show CDR1 as SNHLY and CDR2 as FYNNEI. V lost 0 bases to trimming and J lost 9 bases, with 9 bases between them. CDR3 region: CASSEAPLGPQHF. CDR3 sequence (DNA): TGTGCCAGCAGTGAAGCACCCCTTGGGCCCCAGCATTTT.

As regards this clone: At one of its ends the junction is not consistent with the germline gene, which may arise from a read error. V is TRBV9 and J is TRBJ2-7, with TRBD1 as a possible D gene (6 bases). CDR3 length: 14 amino acids. Germline CDR1 reads SGDLS; CDR2 reads YYNGEE. Here the CDR3 reads CASSARDTSHEQYF. CDR3 sequence (DNA): TGTGCCAGCAGCGCCAGGGACACCTCCCACGAGCAGTACTTC.